The rows below give T cell receptor beta chains drawn from one sample of a study of blood T cells in healthy people across ages. TCRdb re-called the 5' RACE reads through MiXCR, storing one row per CDR3 protein. The sample lists fewer than 2 million distinct CDR3 sequences, about two fifths occurring once. The specimen sequenced was blood. The origin of the receptors is a human donor in good health. CDR3s include the opening cysteine and the closing phenylalanine or tryptophan. A D gene is named only where the DNA matches it firmly. Size values are once, few and many counts, or a class for expanded clones, and some rows have none.

d_call,v_call,j_call,clone_size,cdr3_aa,cdr3_nt
TRBD1,TRBV29-1,TRBJ1-2,few,CSATGVRGGYTF,TGCAGCGCGACAGGGGTCCGGGGTGGCTACACCTTC
-,TRBV2,TRBJ1-2,-,CASSLTQYFLGYTF,TGTGCCAGCAGTCTAACACAGTATTTTCTTGGCTACACCTTC
-,TRBV7-9,TRBJ1-5,-,CASTPGPSVATGWYQPQHF,TGTGCCAGCACACCAGGTCCTTCAGTCGCAACAGGGTGGTATCAGCCCCAGCATTTT
TRBD1,TRBV11-2,TRBJ1-2,-,CASSPLDRPLYGYTF,TGTGCCAGCAGCCCCCTGGACAGGCCCCTCTATGGCTACACCTTC
-,TRBV5-1,TRBJ1-2,-,CASSWEGPNYGYTF,TGCGCCAGCAGCTGGGAGGGGCCCAACTATGGCTACACCTTC
TRBD1,TRBV3-1,TRBJ2-2,-,CASSQVLGQGAPGELFF,TGTGCCAGCAGCCAAGTTTTGGGACAGGGGGCCCCCGGGGAGCTGTTTTTT
-,TRBV24-1,TRBJ2-1,-,CATSGEAAEESSYNEQFF,TGTGCCACCAGTGGGGAGGCTGCTGAGGAGAGCTCCTACAATGAGCAGTTCTTC
-,TRBV7-2,TRBJ2-3,few,CASSSTSTTDTQYF,TGTGCCAGCAGCTCCACTAGCACCACAGATACGCAGTATTTT
TRBD2,TRBV3-1,TRBJ2-3,few,CASSQAGGGTTVADTQYF,TGTGCCAGCAGCCAAGCGGGCGGGGGAACCACAGTCGCCGATACGCAGTATTTT
TRBD1,TRBV20-1,TRBJ1-5,few,CSARRGQGNSNQPQHF,TGCAGTGCTAGAAGGGGACAGGGGAATAGCAATCAGCCCCAGCATTTT
-,TRBV5-1,TRBJ1-5,-,CASILGGRDQAPQHF,TGCGCCAGCATCTTGGGCGGCCGCGACCAGGCTCCCCAGCATTTT
-,TRBV4-2,TRBJ2-5,few,CASSQGGAGTETQYF,TGTGCCAGCAGCCAAGGGGGGGCAGGGACGGAGACCCAGTACTTC
-,TRBV6-1,TRBJ2-3,-,CTSKDISGPSTDTQYF,TGTACCAGCAAGGACATTTCAGGCCCTAGCACAGATACGCAGTATTTT
-,TRBV4-1,TRBJ1-1,-,CASSPPTRGLGAFF,TGCGCCAGCAGCCCCCCAACCAGGGGACTGGGAGCTTTCTTT
TRBD1,TRBV20-1,TRBJ2-1,-,CSPRARTGGEQFF,TGCAGTCCTAGAGCCAGGACAGGGGGCGAGCAGTTCTTC
-,TRBV7-8,TRBJ1-6,-,CASSLVRVIVLNSPLHF,TGTGCCAGCAGCTTAGTCAGGGTTATAGTGTTGAATTCACCCCTCCACTTT
-,TRBV6-2/TRBV6-3,TRBJ2-7,few,CASSYYLQGTYEQYF,TGTGCCAGCAGTTATTATCTACAGGGCACCTACGAGCAGTACTTC
-,TRBV29-1,TRBJ1-1,-,CSVAGGLPGIAAFF,TGCAGCGTTGCTGGGGGCTTACCAGGGATAGCCGCTTTCTTT
TRBD2,TRBV7-9,TRBJ2-1,few,CASRSTSGGYNEQFF,TGTGCCAGCAGGTCCACTAGCGGGGGCTACAATGAGCAGTTCTTC
-,TRBV15,TRBJ1-3,-,CASSRLPILLDSGNTRYF,TGTGCCTCCAGCAGACTACCGATTCTCCTTGACTCTGGAAACACCAGATATTTT
TRBD1,TRBV5-1,TRBJ1-1,-,CASSMGQGVTEAFF,TGCGCCAGCAGCATGGGACAGGGGGTGACTGAAGCTTTCTTT
-,TRBV5-1,TRBJ2-7,few,CASSLYRDANEQYF,TGCGCCAGCAGCCTGTACAGGGACGCCAACGAGCAGTACTTC
-,TRBV11-2,TRBJ2-3,-,CASSPAMDTQYF,TGTGCCAGCAGCCCCGCAATGGATACGCAGTATTTT
-,TRBV20-1,TRBJ2-3,-,CSARVGAADTQYF,TGCAGTGCTAGGGTGGGAGCGGCGGATACGCAGTATTTT
-,TRBV29-1,TRBJ1-3,-,CSVDQSGNTIYF,TGCAGCGTTGACCAGTCTGGAAACACCATATATTTT
-,TRBV20-1,TRBJ1-1,-,CSADPEDPEAFF,TGCAGTGCTGACCCGGAGGATCCCGAAGCTTTCTTT
TRBD1,TRBV15,TRBJ2-4,few,CATSRDGTGGENIQYF,TGTGCCACCAGCAGGGACGGGACAGGGGGAGAAAACATTCAGTACTTC
-,TRBV4-3,TRBJ2-3,few,CASSQRGHNTDTQYF,TGCGCCAGCAGCCAAAGGGGACACAACACAGATACGCAGTATTTT
-,TRBV27,TRBJ2-7,-,CASSVTGLVYEQYF,TGTGCCAGCAGTGTGACGGGACTCGTCTACGAGCAGTACTTC
-,TRBV10-3,TRBJ2-5,-,CAISGTAGKETQYF,TGTGCCATCAGTGGGACGGCGGGGAAAGAGACCCAGTACTTC
TRBD2,TRBV4-3,TRBJ2-5,-,CASSQDGLGGETQYF,TGCGCCAGCAGCCAAGATGGACTGGGAGGGGAGACCCAGTACTTC
TRBD2,TRBV4-2,TRBJ2-2,-,CASSLVGLAGGPIAGELFF,TGTGCCAGCAGCCTCGTGGGACTAGCGGGGGGACCTATTGCCGGGGAGCTGTTTTTT
-,TRBV6-6,TRBJ2-1,-,CATARDGGYNEQFF,TGTGCCACCGCCCGGGACGGCGGATACAATGAGCAGTTCTTC
-,TRBV12-3/TRBV12-4,TRBJ1-5,-,CASSSDSFNQPQHF,TGTGCCAGCAGTTCTGACAGTTTTAATCAGCCCCAGCATTTT
-,TRBV10-3,TRBJ2-7,-,CAISESKQGNYEQYF,TGTGCCATCAGTGAGTCGAAACAGGGAAACTACGAGCAGTACTTC
-,TRBV6-6,TRBJ2-5,-,CASRRVIGYETQYF,TGTGCCAGCAGACGCGTAATAGGGTATGAGACCCAGTACTTC
-,TRBV4-3,TRBJ1-1,few,CASSQDGSTNTEAFF,TGCGCCAGCAGCCAAGATGGGTCCACGAACACTGAAGCTTTCTTT
-,TRBV2,TRBJ2-2,-,CASVGRTNTGELFF,TGTGCCAGTGTCGGACGGACGAACACCGGGGAGCTGTTTTTT
-,TRBV4-3,TRBJ2-5,-,CASSPQLSQETQYF,TGCGCCAGCAGCCCCCAGCTGTCTCAAGAGACCCAGTACTTC
TRBD1,TRBV3-1,TRBJ1-2,-,CASSQQQGVGGYTF,TGTGCCAGCAGCCAACAACAGGGGGTTGGTGGCTACACCTTC
TRBD2,TRBV7-2,TRBJ2-5,-,CASSSRGTLAGRGETQYF,TGTGCCAGCAGCTCTAGGGGGACCTTAGCGGGGAGGGGAGAGACCCAGTACTTC
TRBD2,TRBV28,TRBJ2-4,-,CASREGHMVIQYF,TGTGCCAGTCGGGAGGGACATATGGTCATTCAGTACTTC
-,TRBV4-2,TRBJ2-7,-,CASSQDMGVSYEQYF,TGTGCCAGCAGCCAAGATATGGGGGTCTCCTACGAGCAGTACTTC
TRBD1,TRBV11-2,TRBJ2-1,-,CASIQGPGGFNEQFF,TGTGCCAGCATTCAAGGGCCAGGGGGTTTCAATGAGCAGTTCTTC